This record looks at one T cell receptor (beta chain) sequence and its context. The record originates from a study of cytomegalovirus exposure and HLA in healthy donors. About the study: From HLA-typed donors, an early data release held approximately 85 million unique TCRs.

PCR used 60 Vbeta primers and 13 Jbeta primers. Data came from immunoSEQ multiplex PCR; TCRdb stores just in-frame clones and leaves some out. This sample carries about 160,000 clones, 70% to 80% of them seen once, and the ten largest clones take around 1.9%. CDR3 size: 15 residues. With 5 bases removed from V and 2 bases from J, the gap between germline ends came to 12 bases. The germline CDR1 and CDR2 sequences are MNHEY and SMNVEV (reference sequence). The TCR was taken from a man in his forties or fifties in good health and CMV-seronegative. Source material: PBMCs. The V call is TRBV27, the J call TRBJ2-2, with TRBD1 as a possible D gene (6 bases). CDR3 nucleotides: TGTGCCAGCAGTCTCTCCGGGACAAACACCGGGGAGCTGTTTTTT. Amino acids: CASSLSGTNTGELFF.